This T cell receptor beta chain was observed in a study of response to subunit inactivated influenza vaccine. Germline-derived CDR1 and CDR2 are LGHNA and YNFKEQ. This CDR3 has 16 amino acids. V was trimmed by 0 bases and J by 4 bases, leaving 12 bases between them. TCRdb ran MiXCR on the RT-PCR reads and lists one entry per CDR3 protein. This table has about 540,000 distinct CDR3 sequences, around 25% appearing once. Another study also made use of these data, one on T cells expressing NK-cell markers. That paper states: cDNA encoding TCR beta was synthesized via 5'RACE template switching incorporating UMIs. From sorted CD3+CD56+NKG2C+, CD3+CD56+NKG2C- and CD3+CD56-NKG2C+ T cells came the TCR beta repertoires. Of the CD8+ T cell pool in more than 5 donors, roughly 1.0-8% was accounted for by dominant NKG2C+ clonotypes.

The receptor was isolated from a man between 45 and 60 years old who received an inactivated influenza vaccine. The gene calls are TRBV4-2 and TRBJ1-4; a possible D gene is TRBD1 (5 bases). Specimen: CD4+ T cells sorted from PBMCs, collected about 12 days after vaccination. CDR3 sequence reads: CASSQDIRRGNEKLFF. The CDR3 DNA is TGTGCCAGCAGCCAAGATATTCGAAGGGGTAATGAAAAACTGTTTTTT.